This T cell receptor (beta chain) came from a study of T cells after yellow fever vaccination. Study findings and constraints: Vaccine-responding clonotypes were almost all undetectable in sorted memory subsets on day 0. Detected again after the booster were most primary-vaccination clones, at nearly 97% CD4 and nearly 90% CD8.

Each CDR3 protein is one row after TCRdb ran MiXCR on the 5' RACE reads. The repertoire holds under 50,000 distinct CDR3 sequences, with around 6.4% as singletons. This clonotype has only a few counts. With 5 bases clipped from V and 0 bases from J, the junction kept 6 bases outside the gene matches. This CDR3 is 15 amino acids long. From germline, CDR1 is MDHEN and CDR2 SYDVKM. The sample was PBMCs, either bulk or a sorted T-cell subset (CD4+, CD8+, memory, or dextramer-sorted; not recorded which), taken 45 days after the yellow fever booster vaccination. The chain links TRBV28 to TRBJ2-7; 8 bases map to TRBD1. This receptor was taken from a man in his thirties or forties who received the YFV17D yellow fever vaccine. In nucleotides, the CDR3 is TGTGCCAGCAGTCCGTCGGACAGGGACTCCTACGAGCAGTACTTC. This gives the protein CASSPSDRDSYEQYF.